This TCR beta chain comes out of a study of shared T cell receptors in the human thymus. TCRdb's copy holds only in-frame clones and misses some; the assay was immunoSEQ multiplex PCR. The sample holds about 380,000 clones; over 90% are singletons and the top ten take about 0.02%. CDR1 and CDR2 (germline): SEHNR, FQNEAQ (reference sequence). Trimming pared 5 bases from V and 7 bases from J, leaving 23 bases between. The CDR3 totals 16 residues. This clonotype was sampled from a human donor. V is TRBV7-9 and J is TRBJ1-2; the D gene is possibly TRBD1 (6 bases). The material sequenced was thymocytes. This chain's CDR3 is CASSPKMGGGAGGYTF. CDR3 in DNA: TGTGCCAGCAGCCCCAAAATGGGCGGGGGCGCCGGTGGCTACACCTTC.